This section outlines one T cell receptor beta chain sequence together with its context. The antigen is unknown. CDR1 and CDR2 (germline): KGHDR, SFDVKD. With 5 bases removed from V and 1 base from J, the gap between germline ends came to 10 bases. The CDR3 runs to 15 residues. The method was immunoSEQ multiplex PCR; TCRdb's version includes in-frame clones alone and lacks a portion of them. The data contain 150,000 to 200,000 clones, 92% of them seen just once; the ten biggest clones take up 8.5% to 12%. These data belong to a study of T cell responses to AZD1222 COVID-19 vaccine. Findings of the study overall: White British people made up most donors, females outnumbered males, and clonal diversity was possibly underestimated. The number of AZD1222 recipients seropositive at baseline was only 5 to 7.

This clonotype was sampled from an adult in good health. Specimen: peripheral blood, collected on day 0 of AZD1222 vaccination. The genes are TRBV24-1 and TRBJ2-2, with D tentatively TRBD1 (6 bases). This CDR3 is CATSASDRNTGELFF. DNA for the CDR3: TGTGCCACCAGTGCCTCGGACAGGAACACCGGGGAGCTGTTTTTT.